The 23 T cell receptor beta chains below come from one sample, sequenced in a study of T-cell memory formation after mild COVID-19. TCRdb recomputed calls from the 5' RACE reads with MiXCR, one row per CDR3 protein. The sample has 400,000 to 500,000 distinct CDR3 sequences; more than 15% are singletons. The specimen sequenced was PBMCs or a T cell subset sorted from them (not recorded which). The source of these receptors is a man younger than 35 who had mild COVID-19 (a few samples of this study predate the infection). Cell type and time point are not known.

This clonotype was observed a few times. The gene calls are TRBV6-1 and TRBJ1-2; 9 bases match TRBD1. V lost 7 bases and J lost 2; bases outside the gene matches: 8. Germline CDR1 MNHNS, CDR2 SASEGT. The CDR3 consists of 15 residues. The CDR3 coding sequence is TGTGCCAGCATGTGGACAGGGGACCCCAACTATGGCTACACCTTC. This codes for CASMWTGDPNYGYTF.

V gene TRBV9 combines with J gene TRBJ2-2; TRBD2 aligns across 15 bases. Germline CDR1 and CDR2: SGDLS and YYNGEE. Trimming took 4 bases from V and 6 from J; bases not matched to a gene: 7. This CDR3 spans 17 amino acids. The CDR3 DNA follows: TGTGCCAGCAGCCAAACAGGACTAGCGGGGGGGCCCGGGGAGCTGTTTTTT. It is translated as CASSQTGLAGGPGELFF.

The chain is built from TRBV4-3 and TRBJ1-3; 8 nucleotides line up with TRBD1. J lost 4 bases, V lost 1 base, and 6 bases had no gene match. This CDR3 comprises 16 residues. CDR1 LGHNA and CDR2 YSLEER come from the germline V gene. The CDR3 region is CASSQVLTGEGNTIYF. CDR3 DNA sequence: TGCGCCAGCAGCCAAGTTCTGACAGGGGAAGGAAACACCATATATTTT.

The rearrangement links TRBV4-1 to TRBJ1-1; D is ambiguous. Germline lookup yields CDR1 MGHRA and CDR2 YSYEKL. V lost 1 base and J lost 1, with 10 bases in between. This CDR3 is 15 amino acids long. The CDR3 loop is CASSQGQARNTEAFF. CDR3 coding DNA: TGCGCCAGCAGCCAAGGTCAGGCCCGGAACACTGAAGCTTTCTTT.

This clonotype was seen a handful of times. The rearrangement joins TRBV6-5 to TRBJ2-1; D unclear. The CDR3 sequence is 15 residues long. Germline CDR1 MNHEY, CDR2 SVGAGI. Trimming took off 6 bases at V and 9 bases at J, with 21 bases between the two ends. DNA for the CDR3: TGTGCCAGCAGCCCCGCGCCCTTGGGGAACGGTGAGCAGTTCTTC. Translated: CASSPAPLGNGEQFF.

V and J are TRBV12-3 or TRBV12-4 and TRBJ2-1, with TRBD2 as a possible D gene (5 bases). This CDR3 spans 15 amino acids. V shed 6 bases and J shed 8 bases, with 20 bases lying between them. CDR3 loop: CASSPPRGSSDEQFF. The DNA for the CDR3 is TGTGCCAGCAGCCCCCCCCGGGGTAGTAGCGATGAGCAGTTCTTC.

The genes are TRBV2 and TRBJ2-6; D tentatively reads TRBD1 or TRBD2 (5 bases each). V lost 6 bases and J 2 bases, leaving 11 bases between the germline ends. Looked up from germline, CDR1 is SNHLY and CDR2 is FYNNEI. The CDR3 contains 15 residues. This chain's CDR3 is CASRGVGAGANVLTF. The CDR3 region has the DNA TGTGCCAGCAGGGGGGTTGGGGCTGGGGCCAACGTCCTGACTTTC.

This clonotype was detected a few times. The chain employs TRBV15 and TRBJ2-7; possible D gene TRBD2, 5 bases. The length of the CDR3 is 15 residues. Germline-derived CDR1 and CDR2 are LNHNV and YYDKDF (reference sequence). Trimming cost V 0 bases and J 1 base, with 10 bases left between them. CDR3: CATSRDRGPSYEQYF. CDR3 bases: TGTGCCACCAGCAGAGATCGGGGTCCATCCTACGAGCAGTACTTC.

V is TRBV27 and J is TRBJ2-3; D is perhaps TRBD2 (7 bases). This CDR3 contains 16 residues. V gave up 5 bases and J gave up 7 bases, with 22 bases separating them. In germline, CDR1 is MNHEY, CDR2 SMNVEV (reference sequence). The CDR3 spells CASSTLAGAMSHTQYF. The CDR3 bases are TGTGCCAGCAGTACCCTCGCGGGGGCTATGTCACATACGCAGTATTTT.

This CDR3 reads CASSYSGDLYEQYV. For the CDR3, the DNA is TGTGCCAGCAGTTATTCTGGGGACCTCTACGAGCAGTACGTC. V is TRBV6-6 and J is TRBJ2-7; perhaps D is TRBD1 or TRBD2 (5 bases each). Trimming stripped 3 bases from V and 3 bases from J, with 12 bases between. This CDR3 region has 14 residues. Germline CDR1 is MNHNY and CDR2 is SVGAGI (reference sequence).

This clonotype was seen only a few times. The chain recombines TRBV20-1 with TRBJ1-5; D possibly corresponds to TRBD1 (5 bases). This CDR3 contains 15 residues. Germline CDR1 and CDR2: DFQATT and SNEGSKA (reference sequence). V lost 3 bases to trimming and J lost 0 bases, with 12 bases between them. CDR3 coding DNA: TGCAGTGCTAGTAGGCAGGGTCATAGCAATCAGCCCCAGCATTTT. Protein product: CSASRQGHSNQPQHF.

This clonotype was found a few times. This chain uses TRBV29-1 with TRBJ1-3; unclear D gene. The CDR3 runs to 14 residues. CDR1 is SQVTM, CDR2 ANQGSEA, per germline. V was clipped by 2 bases and J by 4 bases, with 12 bases between them. The CDR3 is CSVETGSEGNTIYF. As DNA, the CDR3 is TGCAGCGTTGAAACCGGTTCTGAAGGAAACACCATATATTTT.

As DNA, the CDR3 is TGTGCCAGCAGGGATCAGGGGCGGAGCTCCTACAATGAGCAGTTCTTC. Its translation: CASRDQGRSSYNEQFF. The rearrangement joins TRBV27 to TRBJ2-1, with D possibly matching TRBD1 (6 bases). The V gene lost 6 bases and the J gene lost 0 bases, with 15 bases spanning the gap. The germline gives CDR1 MNHEY, CDR2 SMNVEV (reference sequence). The CDR3 length is 16 residues.

This clonotype appeared a few times. The chain is built from TRBV5-1 and TRBJ1-1; TRBD1 matches at 12 bases. The V and J ends lost 5 bases and 6 bases, in that order; junction bases with no gene match: 11. Germline CDR1 and CDR2: SGHRS and YFSETQ. This CDR3 comprises 16 residues. The CDR3 nucleotides read TGCGCCAGCAGGAGAGGGACAGGGGGCCTCCCCGCTGAAGCTTTCTTT. Translating gives CASRRGTGGLPAEAFF.

This clonotype was observed at least ten times. The genes are TRBV20-1 and TRBJ1-1, with D unclear. CDR1 DFQATT and CDR2 SNEGSKA come from the germline V gene (reference sequence). This CDR3 comprises 11 residues. Trimming left V 2 bases short and J 8 bases short, with 9 bases between. Written as DNA, the CDR3 is TGCAGTGCTAGACAGAGAAGAGAAGCTTTCTTT. Amino acid sequence: CSARQRREAFF.

This clonotype turned up a few times. Here the CDR3 reads CASSVAGLTDTQYF. As DNA, the CDR3 is TGTGCCAGCAGCGTAGCTGGCCTCACAGATACGCAGTATTTT. V is TRBV9 and J is TRBJ2-3; D not certain. Trimming removed 0 bases from V and 2 bases from J, with 7 bases in between. This CDR3 is built from 14 residues. Germline CDR1 reads SGDLS; CDR2 reads YYNGEE. The entire variable domain, with the rest obtained from reference TRBV9 and TRBJ2-3, is as follows: DSGVTQTPKHLITATGQRVTLRCSPRSGDLSVYWYQQSLDQGLQFLIQYYNGEERAKGNILERFSAQQFPDLHSELNLSSLELGDSALYFCASSVAGLTDTQYFGPGTRLTVL.

This clonotype was seen a handful of times. The chain uses TRBV20-1 and TRBJ1-5; TRBD1 aligns across 11 bases. Trimming took 1 base from V and 0 from J; bases not matched to a gene: 5. The CDR3 sequence is 17 residues long. The germline gives CDR1 DFQATT, CDR2 SNEGSKA (reference sequence). CDR3: CSARGGTGGYSNQPQHF. The DNA for the CDR3 is TGCAGTGCTAGAGGGGGGACAGGGGGATATAGCAATCAGCCCCAGCATTTT.

In its sample, this clonotype was seen a few times. V gene TRBV6-4 combines with J gene TRBJ2-7; TRBD1 matches at 10 bases. The V segment lost 6 bases and the J segment 6 bases; nucleotides outside the gene matches: 11. The length of the CDR3 is 15 residues. The germline CDR1 and CDR2 sequences are MRHNA and SNTAGT. Written as DNA, the CDR3 is TGTGCCAGCAGCCTGTACGGGACAGGGGCTTTCGAGCAGTACTTC. Protein sequence: CASSLYGTGAFEQYF.

This clonotype was seen only a few times. CDR3 bases: TGTGCCAGCAGCCACTATGGGCGGACCCAGTACTTC. Translated: CASSHYGRTQYF. This chain connects TRBV12-3 or TRBV12-4 to TRBJ2-5; D is undetermined. The length of the CDR3 is 12 residues. The V gene lost 6 bases and the J gene lost 7 bases, with 12 bases spanning the gap.

This rearrangement joins TRBV7-3 to TRBJ2-3, with a weak D call TRBD2 (7 bases). CDR1 and CDR2 (germline): SGHTA, FQGTGA. The CDR3 runs 16 residues. V was clipped by 0 bases and J by 6 bases, with 16 bases between them. The CDR3 sequence is CASSLTFAGAGDTQYF. The CDR3 nucleotides read TGTGCCAGCAGCTTAACTTTCGCGGGGGCGGGGGATACGCAGTATTTT.

This clonotype came up a few times. V is TRBV5-1 and J is TRBJ2-2, with a weak D call TRBD1 (6 bases). V was cut by 4 bases and J by 1 base, with 14 bases left in between. Looked up from germline, CDR1 is SGHRS and CDR2 is YFSETQ. This CDR3 contains 16 residues. CDR3 nucleotide sequence: TGCGCCAGCAGCGCCTCCGCGACAGGGAACACCGGGGAGCTGTTTTTT. Its translation: CASSASATGNTGELFF.

The CDR3, as DNA: TGTGCCAGCAGCTACGGGACTAGCGGGTACGAGCAGTACTTC. Residues: CASSYGTSGYEQYF. The chain carries TRBV5-6 and TRBJ2-7, with 12 bases matching TRBD2. Unmatched junction bases numbered 2, after V lost 3 bases and J lost 4 bases. The CDR3 length is 14 residues. Germline CDR1 reads SGHDT; CDR2 reads YYEEEE. Supplemented by reference TRBV5-6 and TRBJ2-7, the full variable domain reads DAGVTQSPTHLIKTRGQQVTLRCSPKSGHDTVSWYQQALGQGPQFIFQYYEEEERQRGNFPDRFSGHQFPNYSSELNVNALLLGDSALYLCASSYGTSGYEQYFGPGTRLTVT.

This clonotype turned up a few times. This rearrangement joins TRBV11-3 to TRBJ2-3; 9 bases match TRBD1. The V segment lost 5 bases and the J segment 4 bases; nucleotides outside the gene matches: 7. The CDR3 is made up of 15 amino acids. CDR1 and CDR2 (germline): SGHNT, YENEEA. The DNA for the CDR3 is TGTGCCAGCAGCCGCGGACAGGGGATGGCAGATACGCAGTATTTT. It yields the protein CASSRGQGMADTQYF.